This T cell receptor beta chain was obtained from a study of OX40 agonist ivuxolimab in advanced cancers. About the investigation overall: Ivuxolimab, which targeted the costimulatory receptor OX40 (CD134), was an agonistic, fully human IgG2 monoclonal antibody. Intravenous ivuxolimab was administered to patients every 2 weeks at six dose levels: 0.01, 0.1, 0.3, 1.5, 3 and 10 mg/kg. Of the 52 patients in dose escalation, some 19 had hepatocellular carcinoma, approximately 15 had melanoma, 9 had renal cell carcinoma and 9 had head and neck cancer. In the dose-escalation cohort, 70% to 85% of patients were male, and the mean age was about 55 years, with a range of about 23 to 85. Prior anti-PD-1, anti-PD-L1 or anti-CTLA-4 therapy was permitted, and checkpoint inhibitors had been received by less than 45% of dose-escalation patients. Partial responses were achieved by three dose-escalation patients, of whom one had hepatocellular carcinoma and two had cutaneous melanoma. The point of sequencing TCRbeta in the periphery was to test whether ivuxolimab changed TCR sequence diversity and drove clonal T-cell expansion. The paper describes the monotherapy dose-escalation part (N of about 47 patients) of the phase I trial of ivuxolimab.

Patients with autoimmune disease history or receiving systemic immunosuppression were excluded from the trial. Peripheral blood for TCR sequencing was drawn from every dose cohort at baseline, at cycle 4 day 1 and at cycle 7 day 1. Samples came from an open-label, multicenter, first-in-human phase I dose-escalation trial of ivuxolimab. Adults with locally advanced or metastatic melanoma, renal cell, hepatocellular, or head and neck squamous cell carcinoma were enrolled in the trial. Before TCR sequencing, CD4+ T cells and CD8+ T cells from peripheral blood were sorted into separate populations. Genomic DNA was extracted from sorted cells for sequencing of the TCRbeta CDR3 region. The immunoSEQ Assay was used to sequence the TCRbeta CDR3 regions. TCRdb carries this immuneACCESS record with in-frame sequences only. Its versions omit some clonotypes, under half of them owing to an unresolved V gene in the studies checked, with the rest unexplained. This sample lists 17,000 or so clones; 70% to 90% were detected once. About 31% of the sample is taken by the ten largest.

The CDR3 runs 14 amino acids, cysteine and phenylalanine included. The entry retains the CDR3 DNA only, 42 bases that are in frame from base 1. V lost 4 bases and J lost 5 bases; the stretch between them is 14 bases long. Per the germline V gene (reference sequence), LNHNV is the CDR1 and YYDKDF is the CDR2. About this clone: No cognate antigen has been identified for it. Base-call qualities are not available, and no considerably larger clone is one nucleotide away.

The research as a whole found: The antigen specificity of the peripheral T cells that underwent clonal expansion was not determined. Partial responders in the 0.1-3.0 mg/kg groups had among the lowest normalized peripheral clonal expansion, especially among CD8+ T cells. At doses of 0.1 to 3.0 mg/kg, clonal expansion of both CD4+ and CD8+ blood T cells was observed from baseline to week 6. Low levels of normalized T-cell clonal expansion were also shown by some nonresponding patients. After ivuxolimab, expanded clones were on average more numerous among CD8+ T cells than among CD4+ T cells.

The sequencing used CD4+ or CD8+ T cells sorted from blood, collected in a trial of the OX40 agonist ivuxolimab. Recombination connected TRBV15 to TRBJ2-5; no confident D gene assignment can be made. This clonotype originated in an adult with an advanced solid tumor such as melanoma, head and neck, liver or kidney cancer. The DNA reads TGTGCCACCAGCACCGACGCCGTCGGGGAGACCCAGTACTTC. This is translated as CATSTDAVGETQYF.